This entry concerns a single T cell receptor (beta chain). There is no known antigen for this receptor. No much larger clone is present one base from it, and per-base qualities are unavailable. These data belong to a study of OX40 agonist ivuxolimab in advanced cancers. Context from the whole study: Ivuxolimab was an agonistic, fully human IgG2 monoclonal antibody directed against OX40 (CD134), a costimulatory receptor. Intravenous ivuxolimab was administered to patients every 2 weeks at six dose levels: 0.01, 0.1, 0.3, 1.5, 3 and 10 mg/kg. Among the approximately 50 dose-escalation patients, around 19 had hepatocellular carcinoma, roughly 15 melanoma, 9 renal cell carcinoma and 9 head and neck cancer. The dose-escalation cohort was roughly 87% male with a mean age of about 54 years, ranging from roughly 23 to 85. Prior anti-PD-1, anti-PD-L1 or anti-CTLA-4 therapy was permitted, and checkpoint inhibitors had been received by 40% to 50% of dose-escalation patients. Three dose-escalation patients achieved partial responses, one with hepatocellular carcinoma and two with cutaneous melanoma. Peripheral TCRbeta sequencing aimed to test whether ivuxolimab altered TCR sequence diversity and caused clonal T-cell expansion. The paper reports the monotherapy dose-escalation portion (N of about 47 patients) of the phase I ivuxolimab trial. Overall results and qualifications from the work: Which antigens the clonally expanded peripheral T cells were specific for was not determined. At doses of 0.1 to 3.0 mg/kg, clonal expansion of both CD4+ and CD8+ blood T cells was observed from baseline to week 6. Partial responders in the 0.1-3.0 mg/kg groups had among the lowest normalized peripheral clonal expansion, especially among CD8+ T cells. After ivuxolimab, expanded clones were on average more numerous among CD8+ T cells than among CD4+ T cells. Low levels of normalized T-cell clonal expansion were also seen in some patients who did not respond.

The CDR3 holds 16 amino acids from the cysteine to the phenylalanine. Only CDR3 DNA remains: 48 bases, in frame from the first base. V drops 4 bases and J drops 1 base, leaving 17 bases in between. Looking up the germline V gene yields CDR1 SGHDT and CDR2 YYEEEE. The trial excluded patients who had a history of autoimmune disease or were on systemic immunosuppression. In every dose cohort, peripheral blood was drawn for TCR sequencing at baseline, cycle 4 day 1, and cycle 7 day 1. The samples were taken from a phase I, first-in-human, multicenter, open-label dose-escalation trial of ivuxolimab. Adults with locally advanced or metastatic head and neck squamous cell, hepatocellular, melanoma or renal cell carcinoma were enrolled in the trial. Before TCR sequencing, CD4+ T cells and CD8+ T cells were sorted from peripheral blood as separate populations. For sequencing of the TCRbeta CDR3 region, genomic DNA was extracted from the sorted cells. The immunoSEQ Assay was used for sequencing of TCRbeta CDR3 regions. Not all clones reach the TCRdb copy of this immuneACCESS table, which keeps in-frame sequences only. Checked studies attribute under half of the gap to unresolved V genes and leave the rest unexplained. The sample data list over 70,000 clones, and 93% of these were observed just once. Approximately 14% of the sample lies in the top ten.

This clonotype was obtained from an adult with an advanced solid tumor such as melanoma, head and neck, liver or kidney cancer. The chain joins TRBV5-6 to TRBJ1-1, with a weak D call of TRBD1 (5 bases match). Sequenced here: CD4+ or CD8+ T cells sorted from blood, sampled in a trial of the OX40 agonist ivuxolimab. This receptor carries the CDR3 CASSVESEGTNTEAFF. The DNA sequence is given as TGTGCCAGCAGCGTAGAGTCGGAGGGGACGAACACTGAAGCTTTCTTT.